This TCR beta chain was sequenced during a study of cytomegalovirus exposure and HLA in healthy donors. Study information: The approximately 130 validation repertoires were reported in a later analysis to have been generated on the same platform as the approximately 700 first-cohort repertoires. Broader study findings: It was about 150 TCR beta chains that were listed as cytomegalovirus-associated. The classifier reportedly diagnosed cytomegalovirus status with high sensitivity and specificity.

This table comes from immunoSEQ multiplex PCR, and its TCRdb copy is limited to in-frame clones, with some not included. The profile covers tens of thousands of clones, with 80% to 90% appearing a single time and roughly 3.8% taken by the ten largest. With respect to this clone: Its specificity is unknown.

The donors belonged to the 120-subject validation cohort, separate from the approximately 700-subject first cohort. This TCR came from a woman under 30 in good health and CMV-seropositive. Sequenced sample: PBMCs.

CDR3 DNA: TGTGCCAGCAGTTTGGGGTCAGGGAGAGGAGGGTACGAGCAGTACTTC. It codes for CASSLGSGRGGYEQYF. The rearrangement joins TRBV27 to TRBJ2-7; TRBD2 might be the D (6 bases). The germline gives CDR1 MNHEY, CDR2 SMNVEV (reference sequence). Trimming took 3 bases from V and 4 from J, leaving 19 bases between them. The CDR3 consists of 16 residues.